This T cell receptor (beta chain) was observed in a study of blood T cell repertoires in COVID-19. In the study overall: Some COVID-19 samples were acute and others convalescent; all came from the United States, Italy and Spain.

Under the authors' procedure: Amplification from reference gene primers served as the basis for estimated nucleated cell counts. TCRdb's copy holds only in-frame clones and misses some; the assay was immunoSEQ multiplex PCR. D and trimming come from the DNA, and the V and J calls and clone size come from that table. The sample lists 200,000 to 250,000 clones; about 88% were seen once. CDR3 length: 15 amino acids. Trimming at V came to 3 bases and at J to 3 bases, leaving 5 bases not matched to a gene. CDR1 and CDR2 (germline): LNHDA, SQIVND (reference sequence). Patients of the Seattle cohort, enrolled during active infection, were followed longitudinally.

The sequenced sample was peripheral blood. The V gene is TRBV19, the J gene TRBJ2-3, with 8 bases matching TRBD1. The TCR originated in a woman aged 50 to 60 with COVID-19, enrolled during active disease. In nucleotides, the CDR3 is TGTGCCAGTAGTATTATAACAGGGGGTACAGATACGCAGTATTTT. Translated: CASSIITGGTDTQYF.